This T cell receptor beta chain was profiled in a study of cytomegalovirus exposure and HLA in healthy donors. A remark on this clone: The target antigen is unknown.

PCR primers comprised 60 Vbeta and 13 Jbeta primers. The protocol was immunoSEQ multiplex PCR, while the TCRdb copy is restricted to in-frame clones and leaves out a portion. This sample's clone table lists 200,000 to 250,000 clones. Study-level findings and limits: TCR beta V segments were, for the most part, productive about 87% or about 30% of the time in an earlier analysis.

The length of the CDR3 is 15 residues. CDR1 SGDLS and CDR2 YYNGEE come from the germline V gene. Trimming took off 4 bases at V and 4 bases at J, with 15 bases between the two ends. The V and J genes are TRBV9 and TRBJ1-5, with D possibly TRBD1 on 6 matching bases. The sequencing sample was made of PBMCs. The sequence derives from a woman aged 30 to 39 in good health and CMV-seropositive. The chain's CDR3 is CASSLHRDKNQPQHF. The CDR3 DNA sequence: TGTGCCAGCAGCTTACACCGGGACAAAAATCAGCCCCAGCATTTT.